The sequence of this TCR beta chain was determined in a study of T cell repertoires in cytomegalovirus infection. Study as a whole: Based on public TCR beta signatures, there were indications of CMV infection and of a matching HLA type.

This CDR3 has 14 residues. Per germline, CDR1 SGHVS and CDR2 FQNEAQ. Trimming removed 1 base at V and 4 bases at J, with 9 bases between. Study-wide points: Carriers of CMV and the relevant HLA type were discriminated by public TCR beta frequency. Clonotypes of TCR beta that were HLA-C-restricted and CMV-specific dominated the ex vivo response.

About this clonotype itself: Its antigen is as yet unknown.

MiXCR, applied by TCRdb to the reads, yields one record per CDR3 protein. The data show approximately 700,000 distinct CDR3 sequences, 35% to 45% seen once. The sequencing sample was made of PBMCs. This TCR came from a human donor in good health (CMV status not recorded). Some clones in this sample may be carry-over from other donors' samples. The chain employs TRBV7-8 and TRBJ2-3; D is perhaps TRBD2 (5 bases). The CDR3 spells CASSLVSGSDTQYF. The CDR3 nucleotides are TGTGCCAGCAGCTTAGTTTCGGGATCAGATACGCAGTATTTT. Complete variable domain (other parts from reference TRBV7-8 and TRBJ2-3): GAGVSQSPRYKVAKRGQDVALRCDPISGHVSLFWYQQALGQGPEFLTYFQNEAQLDKSGLPSDRFFAERPEGSVSTLKIQRTQQEDSAVYLCASSLVSGSDTQYFGPGTRLTVL.